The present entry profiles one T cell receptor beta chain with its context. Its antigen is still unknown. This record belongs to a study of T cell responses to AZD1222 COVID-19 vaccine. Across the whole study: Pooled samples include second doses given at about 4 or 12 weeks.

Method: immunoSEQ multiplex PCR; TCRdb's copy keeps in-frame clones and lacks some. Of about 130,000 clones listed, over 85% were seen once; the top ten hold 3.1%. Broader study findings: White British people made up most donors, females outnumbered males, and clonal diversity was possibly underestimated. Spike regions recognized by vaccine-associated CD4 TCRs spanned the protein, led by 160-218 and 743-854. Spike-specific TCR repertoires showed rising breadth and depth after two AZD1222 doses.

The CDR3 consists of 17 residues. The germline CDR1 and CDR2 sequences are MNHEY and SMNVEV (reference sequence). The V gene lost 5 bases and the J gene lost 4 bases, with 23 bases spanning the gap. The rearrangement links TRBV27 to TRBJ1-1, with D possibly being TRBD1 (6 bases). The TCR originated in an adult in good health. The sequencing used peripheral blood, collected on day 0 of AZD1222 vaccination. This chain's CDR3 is CASSPLTARGLITEAFF. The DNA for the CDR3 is TGTGCCAGCAGTCCCCTCACGGCACGGGGGCTAATCACTGAAGCTTTCTTT.